A single TCR beta chain is shown here with its context. The sample is drawn from a study of blood T cell repertoires in COVID-19. Authors' analysis steps: Amplification with reference gene primers provided the estimates of nucleated cell counts. Using immunoSEQ multiplex PCR, the repertoire was profiled, and TCRdb retains in-frame clones only, with some absent. That table gives V, J and clone size, and the DNA gave D and trimming. This sample has around 67,000 clones; 80% to 90% occur once, and the top ten carry over 35%. The CDR3 spans 17 residues. Trimming removed 0 bases from V and 3 bases from J; junction bases left unmatched: 6. Germline CDR1 MNHEY, CDR2 SVGEGT.

The chain uses TRBV6-2 or TRBV6-3 and TRBJ2-1; 9 bases are a match to TRBD2. Sequences were obtained from peripheral blood. The TCR comes from a man aged 65 to 79 with acute or convalescent COVID-19. The DNA for the CDR3 is TGTGCCAGCAGTTACTCGCCAAGCGGGGGGATCTACAATGAGCAGTTCTTC. Amino acid sequence: CASSYSPSGGIYNEQFF.